The source of this T cell receptor (beta chain) is a study of T cell repertoires in cytomegalovirus infection. About the research overall: Matching HLA type, along with CMV infection, was indicated by public TCR beta signatures. Findings and caveats of the study: In two of eight donors, the top clonotype was HLA-C-restricted CMV-specific. Carriers of CMV plus the relevant HLA were identified by cumulative public TCR beta family frequency.

The CDR3 totals 15 residues. V lost 1 base to trimming and J lost 2 bases, with 9 bases between them. Germline lookup yields CDR1 SEHNR and CDR2 FQNEAQ (reference sequence). The sample holds many counts of this clonotype. Its antigen is unknown. TCRdb fed the reads into MiXCR, producing one record per CDR3 protein. The table shows about 530,000 distinct CDR3 sequences, with around a quarter occurring only once. The chain has TRBV7-9 and TRBJ1-5; no firm D call. The receptor was derived from a human donor in good health (CMV status not recorded). Some clones in this sample may be carry-over from other donors' samples. Sequencing was carried out using PBMCs. This CDR3 is CASSLEGGGNQPQHF. The CDR3 bases are TGTGCCAGCAGCTTAGAGGGCGGAGGCAATCAGCCCCAGCATTTT.